This passage covers 17 T cell receptor beta chains from one sample sequenced in a study of post-analysis software for immune sequencing data. Broader study findings: Roughly five TRBV segments occurring more often in patients than controls included TRBV5-6, TRBV5-1 and TRBV20-1.

Unique molecular identifiers had been added to the TCR beta cDNA libraries. TCRdb reanalysed the PCR reads using MiXCR and keeps one entry per CDR3 protein. The sample shows a few hundred thousand distinct CDR3 sequences, less than 45% of them seen only once. These receptors' targets are unknown. Sequenced input: blood. These receptors all come from a girl between 5 and 17 years old with multiple sclerosis.

The chain couples TRBV7-9 to TRBJ2-1; 8 nucleotides agree with TRBD2. Germline V lookup: CDR1 SEHNR, CDR2 FQNEAQ (reference sequence). The CDR3 is 18 amino acids. Unmatched junction bases numbered 8, after V lost 1 base and J lost 0 bases. CDR3: CASSLDVAGGLSYNEQFF. As DNA, the CDR3 is TGTGCCAGCAGCTTAGATGTCGCGGGAGGCCTCTCCTACAATGAGCAGTTCTTC.

V and J are TRBV12-3 or TRBV12-4 and TRBJ2-7; D unclear. With 7 bases removed from V and 6 bases from J, the gap between germline ends came to 16 bases. CDR3 length: 13 amino acids. The CDR3 DNA reads TGTGCCAGCACCTTGTCCACCTCCCCCGAGCAGTACTTC. This gives the protein CASTLSTSPEQYF.

This sequence joins TRBV5-1 and TRBJ2-5; TRBD2 matches at 8 bases. The CDR3 contains 18 residues. V shed 0 bases and J 2 bases; nucleotides not matched to a gene: 12. Germline lookup yields CDR1 SGHRS and CDR2 YFSETQ. The CDR3 nucleotides read TGCGCCAGCAGCTTGGGTATAGCGGGATTGCGGGTACAAGAGACCCAGTACTTC. Translation: CASSLGIAGLRVQETQYF. Together with reference TRBV5-1 and TRBJ2-5, the CDR3 gives the full variable domain: KAGVTQTPRYLIKTRGQQVTLSCSPISGHRSVSWYQQTPGQGLQFLFEYFSETQRNKGNFPGRFSGRQFSNSRSEMNVSTLELGDSALYLCASSLGIAGLRVQETQYFGPGTRLLVL.

The chain joins TRBV20-1 to TRBJ2-5; TRBD2 aligns across 11 bases. Germline CDR1 is DFQATT and CDR2 is SNEGSKA (reference sequence). V shed 3 bases, J shed 7 bases, and the junction held 4 bases outside the gene matches. The CDR3 runs 13 residues. The DNA for the CDR3 is TGCAGTGCTAGTTTAGCGGGGGGGCGGACCCAGTACTTC. Its protein is CSASLAGGRTQYF.

In its sample, this clonotype was seen a few times. The V and J genes are TRBV29-1 and TRBJ1-2; unclear D gene. Trimming took 2 bases from V and 8 from J, leaving 9 bases between them. CDR1 and CDR2 (germline): SQVTM, ANQGSEA. The CDR3 runs 11 residues. For the CDR3, the DNA is TGCAGCGTTGAATCCCGGGAGGGCTACACCTTC. It translates to CSVESREGYTF.

The chain carries TRBV7-2 and TRBJ2-3; D is possibly TRBD2 (5 bases). V was trimmed by 3 bases and J by 8 bases, leaving 18 bases between them. Germline V gives CDR1 SGHTA, CDR2 FQGNSA. This CDR3 comprises 15 residues. The CDR3 loop reads CASSLVIGGFGTQYF. The CDR3 coding sequence is TGTGCCAGCAGCTTGGTTATAGGCGGGTTCGGTACGCAGTATTTT.

This clonotype has more than one count but fewer than ten. CDR3 in amino acids: CAISGGLQETQYF. CDR3 nucleotide sequence: TGTGCCATCAGTGGAGGATTACAAGAGACCCAGTACTTC. The chain carries TRBV10-3 and TRBJ2-5, with D hard to call. Germline V gene sequence: CDR1 ENHRY, CDR2 SYGVKD. CDR3 length equals 13 residues. Trimming shortened V by 4 bases and J by 2 bases, and 8 bases separated the two germline ends.

In nucleotides, the CDR3 is TGTGCCAGCAGCTCCATAGCGGGAGACTACGAGCAGTACTTC. Translated: CASSSIAGDYEQYF. This rearrangement joins TRBV7-8 to TRBJ2-7, with 9 bases that match TRBD2. Germline assignment: CDR1 SGHVS and CDR2 FQNEAQ. V lost 4 bases to trimming and J lost 3 bases; unmatched junction nucleotides: 4. CDR3 length equals 14 residues.

This clonotype has just one count. V usage is TRBV6-1 and J usage is TRBJ2-3; 9 nucleotides line up with TRBD2. V shed 6 bases, J shed 3 bases, and the junction held 4 bases outside the gene matches. The V gene's germline CDR1 is MNHNS and CDR2 SASEGT. The CDR3 extends over 14 amino acids. CDR3: CASRVAGATDTQYF. The CDR3, as DNA: TGTGCCAGCAGGGTAGCGGGAGCGACAGATACGCAGTATTTT.

This clonotype was seen a handful of times. This chain uses TRBV7-3 with TRBJ2-3; D unclear. CDR1 is SGHTA, CDR2 FQGTGA, per germline. The CDR3 totals 15 residues. With 4 bases removed from V and 1 base from J, the gap between germline ends came to 12 bases. The CDR3 here is CASSSLVRGTDTQYF. The CDR3 nucleotides are TGTGCCAGCAGCTCTTTAGTAAGGGGCACAGATACGCAGTATTTT.

The V gene is TRBV2, the J gene TRBJ2-7, with no clear D. V was shortened by 1 base and J by 4 bases, with 8 bases between the two germline ends. The CDR3 covers 13 residues. CDR1 SNHLY and CDR2 FYNNEI come from the germline V gene. CDR3 sequence: CASSEEFGYEQYF. In DNA, the CDR3 is TGTGCCAGCAGTGAAGAATTTGGGTACGAGCAGTACTTC.

The CDR3 DNA sequence: TGTGCCAGCAGCTCCTCAGGGACAGGGATTGGCTATGGCTACACCTTC. It translates to CASSSSGTGIGYGYTF. The rearrangement joins TRBV6-5 to TRBJ1-2; 9 bases align to TRBD1. The V gene's germline CDR1 is MNHEY and CDR2 SVGAGI. This CDR3 has 16 residues. Germline trimming cut 6 bases from V and 4 bases from J; bases unmatched to any gene: 12.

This clonotype was observed a handful of times. V is TRBV11-2 and J is TRBJ2-3; D is ambiguous. The CDR3 spans 11 residues. Germline loops: CDR1 SGHAT, CDR2 FQNNGV. V shed 4 bases and J shed 8 bases, with 7 bases lying between them. In DNA, the CDR3 is TGTGCCAGCAGCTCACGGAGTACGCAGTATTTT. Amino acid sequence: CASSSRSTQYF.

The chain joins TRBV9 to TRBJ2-7; 13 bases align to TRBD2. The DNA end is a closer match to TRBJ2-5, so the J assignment may be wrong. Germline CDR1 SGDLS, CDR2 YYNGEE. CDR3 length: 17 amino acids. CDR3 coding DNA: TGTGCCAGCAGCGTAGGGACTAGCGGGGGCTTGGGGGAGACCCAGTACTTC. Its translation is CASSVGTSGGLGETQYF.

The chain carries TRBV20-1 and TRBJ2-4; TRBD1 agrees at 7 bases. The end of the DNA is better explained by TRBJ2-7, so the J call may be wrong. Per the germline V gene, CDR1 is DFQATT and CDR2 is SNEGSKA (reference sequence). This CDR3 has 11 amino acids. The CDR3 loop is CSATQGYEQYF. In DNA, the CDR3 is TGCAGTGCTACACAGGGGTACGAGCAGTACTTC.

The genes are TRBV29-1 and TRBJ2-7, with D perhaps matching TRBD1 (6 bases). Trimming removed 4 bases at V and 5 bases at J, with 21 bases between. The CDR3 sequence is 15 residues long. Per germline, CDR1 SQVTM and CDR2 ANQGSEA. CDR3 bases: TGCAGCGTTGTCCGTTCAGACAGGCCCTACCACGAGCAGTACTTC. Translating it yields CSVVRSDRPYHEQYF.

V gene TRBV20-1 combines with J gene TRBJ2-7; TRBD1 is a possible D gene (6 bases). The CDR3 loop spans 13 amino acids. The V gene's germline CDR1 is DFQATT and CDR2 SNEGSKA (reference sequence). The V end lost 6 bases, the J end lost 1 base, and 13 bases lay between the germline ends. In nucleotides, the CDR3 is TGCAGTGCCGCAGGGGCTAGGTCCTACGAGCAGTACTTC. Amino acids: CSAAGARSYEQYF.